This T cell receptor beta chain was identified during a study of cytomegalovirus exposure and HLA in healthy donors. Study-wide points: Prior analysis indicated that the majority of TCR beta V segments exhibited productivity approximately 90% or approximately 30% of the time. It was reportedly the case that the classifier diagnosed cytomegalovirus status with high specificity and sensitivity.

With respect to this clone: Its antigen is not known.

PCR primers comprised 60 Vbeta and 13 Jbeta primers. The assay was immunoSEQ multiplex PCR, and TCRdb's table has in-frame clones only and misses some. In the table there are roughly 96,000 clones, about four fifths of which are singletons. This CDR3 is 16 amino acids long. V shed 5 bases and J 1 base; nucleotides not matched to a gene: 8. Germline values: CDR1 KGHSH, CDR2 LQKENI. J is TRBJ1-1 and V is TRBV18, with 9 bases aligning to TRBD1. Sequencing was done on a sample of PBMCs. The clonotype originates from a woman in her 70s in good health and CMV-seropositive. CDR3 in DNA: TGTGCCAGCTCAGGCCCGGACAGGGGTAAGAACACTGAAGCTTTCTTT. Translation gives CASSGPDRGKNTEAFF.